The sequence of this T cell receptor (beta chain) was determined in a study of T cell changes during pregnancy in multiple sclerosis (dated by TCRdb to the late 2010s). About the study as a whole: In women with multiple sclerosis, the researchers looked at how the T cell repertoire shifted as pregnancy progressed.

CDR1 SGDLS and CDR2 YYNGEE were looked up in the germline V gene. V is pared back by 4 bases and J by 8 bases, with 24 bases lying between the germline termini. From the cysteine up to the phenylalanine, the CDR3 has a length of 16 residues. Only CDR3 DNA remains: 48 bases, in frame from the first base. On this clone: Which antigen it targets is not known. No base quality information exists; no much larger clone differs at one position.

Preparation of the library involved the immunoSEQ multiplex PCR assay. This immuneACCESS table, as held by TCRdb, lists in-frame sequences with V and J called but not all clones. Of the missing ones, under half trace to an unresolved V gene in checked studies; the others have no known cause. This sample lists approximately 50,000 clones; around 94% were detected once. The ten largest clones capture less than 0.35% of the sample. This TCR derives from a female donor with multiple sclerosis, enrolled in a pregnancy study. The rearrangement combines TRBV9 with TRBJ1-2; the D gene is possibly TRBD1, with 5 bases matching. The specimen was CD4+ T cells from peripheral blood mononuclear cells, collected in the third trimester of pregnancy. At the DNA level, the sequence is TGTGCCAGCAGCACCCCGGGACGTGGGGGGAACGGGGGCTACACCTTC. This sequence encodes CASSTPGRGGNGGYTF.